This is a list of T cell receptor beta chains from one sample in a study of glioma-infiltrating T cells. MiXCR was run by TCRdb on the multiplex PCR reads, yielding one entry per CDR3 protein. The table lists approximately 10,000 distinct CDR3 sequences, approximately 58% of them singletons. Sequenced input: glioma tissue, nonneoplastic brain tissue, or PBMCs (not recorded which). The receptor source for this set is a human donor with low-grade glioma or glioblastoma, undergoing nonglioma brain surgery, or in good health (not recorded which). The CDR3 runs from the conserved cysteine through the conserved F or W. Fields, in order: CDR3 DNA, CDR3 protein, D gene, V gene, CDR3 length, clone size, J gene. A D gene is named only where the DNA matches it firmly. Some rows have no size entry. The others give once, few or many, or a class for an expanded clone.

DNA: TGCAGTGCTAGAGTATCCTACAATGAGCAGTTATTC
CDR3: CSARVSYNEQLF
D: NA
V: TRBV20-1
length: 12
size: NA
J: TRBJ2-1

DNA: TGTGCCCGCAGCCGTCAGTCCCCAAGCGGCACTGGAGCTTTCTTT
CDR3: CARSRQSPSGTGAFF
D: NA
V: TRBV7-2
length: 15
size: few
J: TRBJ1-1

DNA: TGTGCCAGCAGCCAGGACAGGTTCCTCTATGGCCACACCTTC
CDR3: CASSQDRFLYGHTF
D: TRBD1
V: TRBV7-9
length: 14
size: NA
J: TRBJ1-2

DNA: TGCAGCGGGGGACAGCGAGACAATGAGCAGTTCTTC
CDR3: CSGGQRDNEQFF
D: TRBD1
V: TRBV29-1
length: 12
size: few
J: TRBJ2-1

DNA: TGTGCCAGCAGTGAAGCGGGACTAGAGGGAGCGGAGCAGTTCTTC
CDR3: CASSEAGLEGAEQFF
D: TRBD2
V: TRBV2
length: 15
size: NA
J: TRBJ2-1

DNA: TGTGCCAGCAGTTCGGACAGGAACCGCCAGCCCCAGCATTTT
CDR3: CASSSDRNRQPQHF
D: TRBD1
V: TRBV12-3/TRBV12-4
length: 14
size: many
J: TRBJ1-5

DNA: TGTGCCAGCAGCATTATGCCCTCGACAGGGTACGAGCAGTACTTC
CDR3: CASSIMPSTGYEQYF
D: TRBD1
V: TRBV28
length: 15
size: medium-sized
J: TRBJ2-7

DNA: TGCAGTGCTAGAGGGACTAGCGGGCGGCCGGCCTACGAGCAGTACTTC
CDR3: CSARGTSGRPAYEQYF
D: TRBD2
V: TRBV20-1
length: 16
size: medium-sized
J: TRBJ2-7

DNA: TGCAGTGCTAGAGATCAGACTAGCGGGGATAGAGATACGAAGTATTTT
CDR3: CSARDQTSGDRDTKYF
D: TRBD2
V: TRBV20-1
length: 16
size: NA
J: TRBJ2-3

DNA: TGTGCCAGCAGCCCGACAGGGTCTGGGGCCAACGTCCTGACTTTC
CDR3: CASSPTGSGANVLTF
D: TRBD1
V: TRBV7-9
length: 15
size: many
J: TRBJ2-6

DNA: TGTGCCAGCGGCACGCGTGCGGTAGACACCGGGGAGCTGTTTTTT
CDR3: CASGTRAVDTGELFF
D: NA
V: TRBV6-2/TRBV6-3
length: 15
size: NA
J: TRBJ2-2

DNA: TGTGCCAGCAGCTTAGTTGCAAACAAGCCCCAGCATTTT
CDR3: CASSLVANKPQHF
D: NA
V: TRBV7-2
length: 13
size: medium-sized
J: TRBJ1-5

DNA: TGTGCCAGCAGTTTAAAGGGCAGGGCGTGGAACTATGGCTACACCTTC
CDR3: CASSLKGRAWNYGYTF
D: NA
V: TRBV12-3/TRBV12-4
length: 16
size: many
J: TRBJ1-2

DNA: TGCAGCGTTGATCCAGGGGTGAACACTGAAGCTTTCTTT
CDR3: CSVDPGVNTEAFF
D: NA
V: TRBV29-1
length: 13
size: many
J: TRBJ1-1

DNA: TGTGCCAGCAGTCCCGGGACTAGGGGGCTGATCAAAGATACGCAGTATTTT
CDR3: CASSPGTRGLIKDTQYF
D: NA
V: TRBV12-3/TRBV12-4
length: 17
size: NA
J: TRBJ2-3

DNA: TGTGCCAGCAGCTTGGCCAGGGGACAGAGGAAAGAGACCCAGTACTTC
CDR3: CASSLARGQRKETQYF
D: TRBD1
V: TRBV5-6
length: 16
size: many
J: TRBJ2-5

DNA: TGTGCCAGCAGCCAATTCAAGGGGCGGTCAAACAATGAGCGGTTCTTC
CDR3: CASSQFKGRSNNERFF
D: NA
V: TRBV4-2
length: 16
size: NA
J: TRBJ2-1

DNA: TGTGCCACCAGTGATGCACGACAGGGGCAAGGGGCCAACGTCCTGACTTTC
CDR3: CATSDARQGQGANVLTF
D: TRBD1
V: TRBV24-1
length: 17
size: many
J: TRBJ2-6

DNA: TGTGCCGGTAGGGAGGAGGGGGGAACGCGCCAGCCCCAGCATTTT
CDR3: CAGREEGGTRQPQHF
D: NA
V: TRBV19
length: 15
size: NA
J: TRBJ1-5